The 5 T cell receptor beta chains reported below all come from one sample, sequenced in a study of blood T cell repertoires in COVID-19. Profiled with immunoSEQ multiplex PCR; TCRdb holds only in-frame clones, not every one. Of roughly 670,000 clones listed, 70% to 90% are singletons. The sequencing input was peripheral blood. The origin of the receptors is a woman younger than 30 with acute or convalescent COVID-19.

The chain recombines TRBV27 with TRBJ2-7; the D gene is possibly TRBD2 (6 bases). Per germline, CDR1 MNHEY and CDR2 SMNVEV (reference sequence). V was cut by 2 bases and J by 6 bases, with 11 bases left in between. There are 13 residues in the CDR3. The CDR3 sequence is CASSLNGGAEQYF. CDR3 bases: TGTGCCAGCAGTTTAAATGGAGGGGCCGAGCAGTACTTC.

V and J are TRBV27 and TRBJ1-1; the D is unclear. The CDR3 runs 15 residues. V was pared by 5 bases and J by 3 bases, with 16 bases between. In germline, CDR1 is MNHEY, CDR2 SMNVEV (reference sequence). This chain's CDR3 is CASSPLGEYDTEAFF. The CDR3 region has the DNA TGTGCCAGCAGTCCCTTGGGAGAGTACGACACTGAAGCTTTCTTT.

This chain connects TRBV2 to TRBJ1-3; D possibly corresponds to TRBD1 (6 bases). The germline V gene encodes CDR1 SNHLY and CDR2 FYNNEI. V shed 7 bases and J shed 3 bases, with 7 bases lying between them. The CDR3 has 12 amino acids. CDR3 loop: CASNRDGNTIYF. Here the CDR3 DNA reads TGTGCCAGCAACAGGGATGGAAACACCATATATTTT. Full variable domain (outside the CDR3, taken from reference TRBV2 and TRBJ1-3): EPEVTQTPSHQVTQMGQEVILRCVPISNHLYFYWYRQILGQKVEFLVSFYNNEISEKSEIFDDQFSVERPDGSNFTLKIRSTKLEDSAMYFCASNRDGNTIYFGEGSWLTVV.

J is TRBJ2-2 and V is TRBV19, with D possibly being TRBD2 (5 bases). The CDR3 runs to 14 residues. In germline, CDR1 is LNHDA, CDR2 SQIVND (reference sequence). V was clipped by 8 bases and J by 3 bases, with 13 bases between them. In nucleotides, the CDR3 is TGTGCCAGTGCGCTAACTAGGGACACCGGGGAGCTGTTTTTT. This translates into CASALTRDTGELFF.

The chain recombines TRBV7-9 with TRBJ1-4, with a weak D call TRBD1 (5 bases). The CDR3 loop spans 15 amino acids. Germline CDR1 SEHNR, CDR2 FQNEAQ (reference sequence). Trimming pared 1 base from V and 7 bases from J, leaving 13 bases between. The CDR3 loop reads CASSLGKGRIEKLFF. The DNA for the CDR3 is TGTGCCAGCAGCTTAGGTAAGGGGCGGATTGAAAAACTGTTTTTT.